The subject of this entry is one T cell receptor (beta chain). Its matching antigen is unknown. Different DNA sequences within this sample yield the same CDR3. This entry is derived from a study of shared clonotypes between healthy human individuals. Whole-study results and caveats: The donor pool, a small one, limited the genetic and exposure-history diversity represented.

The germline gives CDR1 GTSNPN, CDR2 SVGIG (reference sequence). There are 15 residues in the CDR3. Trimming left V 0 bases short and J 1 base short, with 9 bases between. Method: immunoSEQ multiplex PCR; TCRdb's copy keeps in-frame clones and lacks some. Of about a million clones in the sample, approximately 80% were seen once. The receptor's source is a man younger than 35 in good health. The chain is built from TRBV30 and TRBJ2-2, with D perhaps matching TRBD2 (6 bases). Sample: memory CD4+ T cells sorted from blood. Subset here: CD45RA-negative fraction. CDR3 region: CAWSVHSGNTGELFF. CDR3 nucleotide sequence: TGTGCCTGGAGTGTACATAGCGGGAACACCGGGGAGCTGTTTTTT.